Given below is one T cell receptor (beta chain) in context. Described treatment: about 20 received Ad26.COV2.S at low or high dose, single or two shots; about 5 received placebo; per-sample allocation not given. After the first vaccine or placebo injection, samples were drawn on day 63. The sample belongs to a study of Ad26.COV2.S vaccination and SARS-CoV-2 variants. The germline CDR1 and CDR2 sequences are MNHEY and SVGAGI. This CDR3 is built from 14 residues. Trimming took off 0 bases at V and 3 bases at J, with 9 bases between the two ends. Assay used: immunoSEQ multiplex PCR; TCRdb lists only in-frame clones, some missing. Of approximately 300,000 clones in the sample, around four fifths were seen once.

The genes are TRBV6-5 and TRBJ2-7; no clear D gene. Sequencing was performed on peripheral blood, taken in a trial of Ad26.COV2.S vaccine versus placebo. The TCR comes from a person aged 18-65 years who received the Ad26.COV2.S COVID-19 vaccine or a placebo. In nucleotides, the CDR3 is TGTGCCAGCAGTTACTCCGTACAGAGCTACGAGCAGTACTTC. It encodes CASSYSVQSYEQYF.